The source of this TCR beta chain is a study of blood T cell repertoires in COVID-19. At the level of the study: Samples came from the United States, Italy and Spain, spanning acute and convalescent COVID-19. Sample material is recorded as cDNA or gDNA derived from T cells, B-cell-depleted T cells, or PBMCs.

Participant-given clinical history determined each cohort assignment. Original processing notes: Reference gene primer amplification gave estimated nucleated cell counts. The assay was immunoSEQ multiplex PCR, and TCRdb's table has in-frame clones only and misses some. Clone size and V and J calls were adopted from that table, with D and trimming inferred from the DNA. The repertoire holds some 300,000 clones, with over 75% as singletons. This CDR3 has 17 amino acids. With V trimmed by 0 bases and J by 6 bases, 10 bases remained unmatched. Looked up from germline, CDR1 is SGHNT and CDR2 is YYREEE (reference sequence).

Source material: PBMCs or T cells enriched from blood (not recorded which). This clonotype originated in a woman in her 30s who had recovered from COVID-19. This chain uses TRBV5-4 with TRBJ2-1, with 9 bases that match TRBD1. The CDR3 here is CASSLAPGTGLTNEQFF. The CDR3 coding sequence is TGTGCCAGCAGCTTGGCCCCCGGGACAGGGTTAACCAATGAGCAGTTCTTC.